This TCR beta chain was identified during a study of blood T cell repertoires in COVID-19. The method was immunoSEQ multiplex PCR; TCRdb's version includes in-frame clones alone and lacks a portion of them. The table shows hundreds of thousands of clones, with approximately 89% occurring only once. The receptor was isolated from a woman younger than 30 who had recovered from COVID-19. Sequencing was carried out using peripheral blood.

CDR3 nucleotide sequence: TGTGCCAGCTCAAGACAGCAAGCCAATGAAAAACTGTTTTTT. This sequence encodes CASSRQQANEKLFF. The V call is TRBV18, the J call TRBJ1-4, with a weak D call TRBD1 (5 bases). The CDR3 covers 14 residues. Trimming shortened V by 5 bases and J by 5 bases, and 12 bases separated the two germline ends. The germline gives CDR1 KGHSH, CDR2 LQKENI.